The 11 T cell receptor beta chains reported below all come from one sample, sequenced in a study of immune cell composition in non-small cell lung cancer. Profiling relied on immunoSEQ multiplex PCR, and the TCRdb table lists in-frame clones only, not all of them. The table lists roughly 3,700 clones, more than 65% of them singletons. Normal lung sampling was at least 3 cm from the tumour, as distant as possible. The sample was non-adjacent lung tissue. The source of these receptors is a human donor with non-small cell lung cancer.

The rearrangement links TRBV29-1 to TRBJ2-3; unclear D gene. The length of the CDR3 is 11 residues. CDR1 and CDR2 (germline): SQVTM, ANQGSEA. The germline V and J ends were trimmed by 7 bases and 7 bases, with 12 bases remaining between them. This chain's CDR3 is CSATPEHTQYF. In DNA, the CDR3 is TGCAGCGCTACTCCCGAACATACGCAGTATTTT.

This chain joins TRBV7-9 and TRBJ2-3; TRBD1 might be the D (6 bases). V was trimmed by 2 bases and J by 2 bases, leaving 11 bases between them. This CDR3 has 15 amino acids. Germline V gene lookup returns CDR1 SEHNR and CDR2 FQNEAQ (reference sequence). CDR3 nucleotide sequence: TGTGCCAGCAGCTTAAGTGCAGGGGCCACAGATACGCAGTATTTT. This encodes CASSLSAGATDTQYF.

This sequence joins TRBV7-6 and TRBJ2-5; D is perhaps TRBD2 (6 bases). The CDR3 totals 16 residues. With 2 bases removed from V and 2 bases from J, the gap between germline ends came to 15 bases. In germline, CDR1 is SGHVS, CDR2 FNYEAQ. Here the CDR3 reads CASSLLEGATQETQYF. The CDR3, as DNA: TGTGCCAGCAGCTTATTGGAGGGAGCGACTCAAGAGACCCAGTACTTC.

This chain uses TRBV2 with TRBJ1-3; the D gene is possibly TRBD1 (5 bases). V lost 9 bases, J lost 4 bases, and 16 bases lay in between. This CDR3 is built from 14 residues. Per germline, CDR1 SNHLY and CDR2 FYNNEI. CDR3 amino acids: CARWGDLRGNTIYF. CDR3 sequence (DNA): TGTGCCAGATGGGGGGATCTGAGGGGAAACACCATATATTTT.

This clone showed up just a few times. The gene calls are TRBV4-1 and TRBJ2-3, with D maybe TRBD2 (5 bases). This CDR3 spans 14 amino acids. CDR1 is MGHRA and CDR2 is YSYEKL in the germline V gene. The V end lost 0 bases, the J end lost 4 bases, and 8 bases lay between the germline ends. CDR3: CASSQELVADTQYF. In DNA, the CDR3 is TGCGCCAGCAGCCAAGAACTAGTCGCAGATACGCAGTATTTT.

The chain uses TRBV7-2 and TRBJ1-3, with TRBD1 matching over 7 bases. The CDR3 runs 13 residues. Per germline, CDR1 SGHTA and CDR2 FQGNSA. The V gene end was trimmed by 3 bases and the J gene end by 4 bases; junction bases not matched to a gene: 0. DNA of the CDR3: TGTGCCAGCAGCTTGGACAGGGGAAACACCATATATTTT. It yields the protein CASSLDRGNTIYF.

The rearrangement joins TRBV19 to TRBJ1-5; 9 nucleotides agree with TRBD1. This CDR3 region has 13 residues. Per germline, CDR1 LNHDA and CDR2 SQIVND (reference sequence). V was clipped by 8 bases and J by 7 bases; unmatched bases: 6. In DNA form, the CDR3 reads TGTGCCAGTGAAGACAGGGGGGGACAGCCCCAGCATTTT. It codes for CASEDRGGQPQHF.

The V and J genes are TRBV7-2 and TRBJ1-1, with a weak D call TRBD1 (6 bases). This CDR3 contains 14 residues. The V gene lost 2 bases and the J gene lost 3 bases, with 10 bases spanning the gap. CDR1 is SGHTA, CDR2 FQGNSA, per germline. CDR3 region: CASSLNAGDTEAFF. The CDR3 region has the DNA TGTGCCAGCAGCTTAAATGCAGGGGACACTGAAGCTTTCTTT.

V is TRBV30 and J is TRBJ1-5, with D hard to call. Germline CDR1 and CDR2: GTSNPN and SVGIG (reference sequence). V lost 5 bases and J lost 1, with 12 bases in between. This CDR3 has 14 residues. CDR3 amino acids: CAWHPGWSNQPQHF. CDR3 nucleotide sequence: TGTGCCTGGCATCCCGGGTGGAGCAATCAGCCCCAGCATTTT.

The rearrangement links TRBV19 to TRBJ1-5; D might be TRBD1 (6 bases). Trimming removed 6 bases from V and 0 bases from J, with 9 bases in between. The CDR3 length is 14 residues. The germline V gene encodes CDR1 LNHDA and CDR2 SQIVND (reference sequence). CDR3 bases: TGTGCCAGTAGGAGGACAGCTAGCAATCAGCCCCAGCATTTT. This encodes CASRRTASNQPQHF.

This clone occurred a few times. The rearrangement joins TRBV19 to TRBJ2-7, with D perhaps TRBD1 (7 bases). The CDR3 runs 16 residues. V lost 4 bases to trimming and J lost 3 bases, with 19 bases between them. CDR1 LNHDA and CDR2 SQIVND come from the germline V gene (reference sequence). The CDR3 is CASSNRDSGGNYEQYF. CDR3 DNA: TGTGCCAGTAGTAACAGGGACTCAGGGGGTAACTACGAGCAGTACTTC.